The subject of this entry is one TCR beta chain. TCR beta rearrangements were amplified from peripheral blood genomic DNA. The data derive from a study of T cell repertoires in aging, cancer and after chemotherapy. In the study overall: Chronic lymphocytic leukemia patients on fludarabine- or bendamustine-based regimens gave paired samples before and after chemotherapy.

Multiplex touch-down PCR with TRB-A/B primers amplified rearranged V-D-J TRB sequences. TCRdb recomputed calls from the multiplex PCR reads with MiXCR, one row per CDR3 protein. The data show about 1,400 distinct CDR3 sequences, almost 50% seen once. Per germline, CDR1 MNHEY and CDR2 SVGAGI. The CDR3 is 15 amino acids. Trimming shortened V by 5 bases and J by 2 bases, and 15 bases separated the two germline ends. Sequencing was done on a sample of blood. The chain recombines TRBV6-5 with TRBJ1-2; D ambiguous. This clonotype originated in a human donor with a blood cancer. CDR3 DNA sequence: TGTGCCAGCAGTGAAGCGGCGAACGGAAACTATGGCTACACCTTC. Amino acid sequence: CASSEAANGNYGYTF.